Listed below are T cell receptor beta chains from one sample, sequenced in a study of early T cells in non-severe SARS-CoV-2 infection. TCRdb recomputed calls from the 5' RACE reads with MiXCR, one row per CDR3 protein. The data show more than 80,000 distinct CDR3 sequences, approximately 11% seen once. Sequenced input: whole blood. The receptors were gathered from an adult who was a healthcare worker with PCR-confirmed SARS-CoV-2 infection or an uninfected control (not recorded which). Both conserved end residues are part of each CDR3. D genes are given only for firm matches. Some rows have no size entry. The others give once, few or many, or a class for an expanded clone.

d_call: .; j_call: TRBJ1-2; cdr3_length: 13; v_call: TRBV6-1; clone_size: .; cdr3_aa: CASSPGTNYGYTF; cdr3_nt: TGTGCCAGCAGTCCGGGAACTAACTATGGCTACACCTTC
d_call: .; j_call: TRBJ2-1; cdr3_length: 15; v_call: TRBV5-4; clone_size: many; cdr3_aa: CASSLNSQIYNEQFF; cdr3_nt: TGTGCCAGCAGCTTGAACTCACAGATCTACAATGAGCAGTTCTTC
d_call: .; j_call: TRBJ1-6; cdr3_length: 18; v_call: TRBV6-1; clone_size: many; cdr3_aa: CASNRPVRLHTYNSPLHF; cdr3_nt: TGTGCCAGCAACCGCCCCGTCCGCCTACATACCTATAATTCACCCCTCCACTTT
d_call: TRBD1; j_call: TRBJ1-1; cdr3_length: 16; v_call: TRBV9; clone_size: many; cdr3_aa: CASSAPAGTANTEAFF; cdr3_nt: TGTGCCAGCAGCGCGCCAGCCGGGACAGCGAACACTGAAGCTTTCTTT
d_call: .; j_call: TRBJ2-2; cdr3_length: 14; v_call: TRBV28; clone_size: few; cdr3_aa: CASYSDGRTGELFF; cdr3_nt: TGTGCCAGTTACTCGGACGGAAGAACCGGGGAGCTGTTTTTT
d_call: TRBD1; j_call: TRBJ1-5; cdr3_length: 15; v_call: TRBV6-2/TRBV6-3; clone_size: few; cdr3_aa: CASSYQGQGYQPQHF; cdr3_nt: TGTGCCAGCAGTTACCAGGGACAGGGCTATCAGCCCCAGCATTTT
d_call: TRBD1; j_call: TRBJ1-1; cdr3_length: 12; v_call: TRBV29-1; clone_size: .; cdr3_aa: CSDLRGDTEAFF; cdr3_nt: TGCAGCGACCTCAGGGGGGACACTGAAGCTTTCTTT
d_call: .; j_call: TRBJ1-1; cdr3_length: 14; v_call: TRBV5-1; clone_size: .; cdr3_aa: CASSSGGSNTEAFF; cdr3_nt: TGCGCCAGCAGCTCTGGGGGATCGAACACTGAAGCTTTCTTT
d_call: .; j_call: TRBJ1-5; cdr3_length: 16; v_call: TRBV18; clone_size: few; cdr3_aa: CASSSWSASFNQPQHF; cdr3_nt: TGTGCCAGCTCATCCTGGTCGGCTTCATTCAATCAGCCCCAGCATTTT
d_call: TRBD2; j_call: TRBJ2-3; cdr3_length: 16; v_call: TRBV19; clone_size: few; cdr3_aa: CASSVPLAGVTDTQYF; cdr3_nt: TGTGCCAGTAGTGTTCCACTAGCGGGGGTCACAGATACGCAGTATTTT
d_call: TRBD2; j_call: TRBJ2-1; cdr3_length: 17; v_call: TRBV29-1; clone_size: many; cdr3_aa: CSVDPPQPGLAMNEQFF; cdr3_nt: TGCAGCGTCGACCCCCCCCAACCGGGACTAGCGATGAATGAGCAGTTCTTC
d_call: TRBD1; j_call: TRBJ2-1; cdr3_length: 16; v_call: TRBV29-1; clone_size: .; cdr3_aa: CSVEAGQGRQLGEQFF; cdr3_nt: TGCAGCGTTGAAGCGGGACAGGGGCGGCAATTGGGCGAGCAGTTCTTC
d_call: TRBD2; j_call: TRBJ2-7; cdr3_length: 13; v_call: TRBV11-2; clone_size: many; cdr3_aa: CASSSAGGDEQYF; cdr3_nt: TGTGCCAGCAGCTCGGCGGGAGGAGACGAGCAGTACTTC
d_call: .; j_call: TRBJ1-5; cdr3_length: 15; v_call: TRBV7-2; clone_size: many; cdr3_aa: CASSLAGPSNQPQHF; cdr3_nt: TGTGCCAGCAGCTTAGCGGGGCCCAGCAATCAGCCCCAGCATTTT
d_call: .; j_call: TRBJ2-7; cdr3_length: 14; v_call: TRBV27; clone_size: .; cdr3_aa: CASSLHPYIGEQYF; cdr3_nt: TGTGCCAGCAGTTTACATCCCTACATCGGGGAGCAGTACTTC
d_call: TRBD2; j_call: TRBJ2-5; cdr3_length: 15; v_call: TRBV7-3; clone_size: few; cdr3_aa: CASSPGLALSETQYF; cdr3_nt: TGTGCCAGCAGCCCAGGACTAGCCCTATCGGAGACCCAGTACTTC
d_call: .; j_call: TRBJ2-1; cdr3_length: 13; v_call: TRBV29-1; clone_size: many; cdr3_aa: CSVLGGSYNEQFF; cdr3_nt: TGCAGCGTTTTAGGCGGATCCTACAATGAGCAGTTCTTC
d_call: .; j_call: TRBJ2-5; cdr3_length: 11; v_call: TRBV12-3/TRBV12-4; clone_size: many; cdr3_aa: CASSPAGSQYF; cdr3_nt: TGTGCCAGCAGCCCGGCCGGTTCCCAGTACTTC
d_call: .; j_call: TRBJ1-1; cdr3_length: 12; v_call: TRBV28; clone_size: .; cdr3_aa: CASSLWGVEAFF; cdr3_nt: TGTGCCAGCAGTTTATGGGGGGTTGAAGCTTTCTTT
d_call: .; j_call: TRBJ1-1; cdr3_length: 16; v_call: TRBV28; clone_size: few; cdr3_aa: CASTIGQGRPNTEAFF; cdr3_nt: TGTGCCAGCACCATCGGGCAGGGGAGGCCAAACACTGAAGCTTTCTTT
d_call: .; j_call: TRBJ1-2; cdr3_length: 14; v_call: TRBV21-1; clone_size: .; cdr3_aa: CASSKGDSCYGYTF; cdr3_nt: TGTGCCAGCAGCAAGGGGGACAGTTGTTATGGCTACACCTTC
d_call: TRBD1; j_call: TRBJ2-5; cdr3_length: 14; v_call: TRBV7-2; clone_size: .; cdr3_aa: CATTLGGPQETQYF; cdr3_nt: TGTGCCACTACACTAGGGGGCCCCCAAGAGACCCAGTATTTC
d_call: .; j_call: TRBJ2-4; cdr3_length: 13; v_call: TRBV27; clone_size: many; cdr3_aa: CASSITLQGIQYF; cdr3_nt: TGTGCCAGCAGTATAACTTTGCAGGGAATTCAGTACTTC
d_call: TRBD1; j_call: TRBJ1-6; cdr3_length: 13; v_call: TRBV3-1; clone_size: .; cdr3_aa: CASNRGNNSPLHF; cdr3_nt: TGTGCCAGCAACAGGGGGAATAATTCACCCCTCCACTTT
d_call: TRBD1; j_call: TRBJ1-2; cdr3_length: 14; v_call: TRBV18; clone_size: many; cdr3_aa: CASSPTGVNYGYTF; cdr3_nt: TGTGCCAGCTCACCAACAGGGGTTAACTATGGCTACACCTTC
d_call: TRBD1; j_call: TRBJ2-2; cdr3_length: 16; v_call: TRBV27; clone_size: few; cdr3_aa: CASSFRQGASTGELFF; cdr3_nt: TGTGCCAGCAGTTTCCGGCAGGGGGCGAGCACCGGGGAGCTGTTTTTT
d_call: TRBD1; j_call: TRBJ1-6; cdr3_length: 17; v_call: TRBV28; clone_size: .; cdr3_aa: CASSSAGTGGVHSPLHF; cdr3_nt: TGTGCCAGCAGTTCCGCCGGGACAGGGGGCGTACATTCACCCCTCCACTTT
d_call: .; j_call: TRBJ1-2; cdr3_length: 15; v_call: TRBV6-6; clone_size: .; cdr3_aa: CASSYSLDGGYGYTF; cdr3_nt: TGTGCCAGCAGTTACTCCCTGGACGGCGGCTATGGCTACACCTTC